This T cell receptor beta chain was captured by sequencing in a study of T cell repertoires in cytomegalovirus infection. Study in general: Recently described HLA-C-restricted plus well-studied HLA-B-restricted CMV epitopes were used. An indication of both CMV infection and matching HLA type came from public TCR beta signatures. Broader study findings: The response measured ex vivo was dominated by TCR beta clonotypes (HLA-C-restricted and CMV-specific).

TCRdb re-analysed the reads in MiXCR, keeping a single row per CDR3 protein. The table shows some 800,000 distinct CDR3 sequences, with 30% to 35% occurring only once. V lost 4 bases to trimming and J lost 3 bases; unmatched junction nucleotides: 12. Germline lookup yields CDR1 SGHVS and CDR2 FNYEAQ. This CDR3 comprises 16 residues. Only a few counts were recorded for this clonotype. Its specificity is not known. This TCR came from a human donor in good health (CMV status not recorded). Some clones in this sample may be carry-over from other donors' samples. The chain has TRBV7-6 and TRBJ2-7; 7 bases fit TRBD2. Sample: cultured CD8+ T cells from PBMCs, taken from culture after CMV antigen stimulation. The DNA of the CDR3 is TGTGCCAGCAGCTCCGGCCCCCTCCGCGGGGGCTACGAGCAGTACGTC. Amino acid sequence: CASSSGPLRGGYEQYV.